This TCR beta chain was sequenced in a study of T-cell reconstitution after alpha-beta-depleted transplantation in children. Points from the study as a whole: T cells produced anew were the main source of T-cell counts and diversity one year after transplant.

This clonotype has ten or more counts. As yet, its antigen is unknown. The CDR3 is 15 residues long. V dropped 1 base and J dropped 5; count of bases not matched to a gene: 6. Germline V gene lookup returns CDR1 SGHTA and CDR2 FQGTGA. Library preparation (for TCRbeta) was performed with unique molecular identifiers. Each CDR3 protein gets one entry after TCRdb re-called the PCR reads with MiXCR. The sample contains about 97,000 distinct CDR3 sequences, about 6% of which appear only once. The origin of this receptor is a female patient between 2 and 15 years old who had a stem cell transplant for Fanconi anemia, so the T cells may come from the graft donor. The specimen was PBMCs, mostly from graft donor cells, collected 60 days after TCRalphabeta/CD19-depleted stem cell transplant. The chain recombines TRBV7-3 with TRBJ2-7, with TRBD1 matching 9 bases. In DNA form, the CDR3 reads TGTGCCAGCAGCTTAATGGGGACAGGGATCCACGAGCAGTACTTC. Translating it yields CASSLMGTGIHEQYF.